This TCR beta chain was sequenced for a study of T-cell reconstitution after alpha-beta-depleted transplantation in children. Findings and caveats of the study: Diversity and T-cell counts at one year after transplant derived mostly from new T cells. Several hundred expanded graft clones reportedly gave rise to the alpha-beta T cells present about two months after transplant.

This clonotype came up many times. What it binds is unknown. From germline, CDR1 is LNHNV and CDR2 YYDKDF (reference sequence). Deletions cut 3 bases from V and 4 bases from J, with 7 bases between. The CDR3 runs 13 residues. TCRbeta library preparation incorporated unique molecular identifiers. TCRdb itself ran the PCR reads through MiXCR, one entry per CDR3 protein. This table holds 55,000 to 65,000 distinct CDR3 sequences, less than 55% found once. Sequenced here: PBMCs, mostly from graft donor cells, sampled 360 days after TCRalphabeta/CD19-depleted stem cell transplant. The chain uses TRBV15 and TRBJ1-3; D gene uncertain. This receptor was identified in a male patient aged 10 to 17 who had a stem cell transplant for acute lymphoblastic leukemia, so the T cells may come from the graft donor. In DNA, the CDR3 is TGTGCCACCAGCAGCGGGGTCGGAAACACCATATATTTT. Translated, it gives CATSSGVGNTIYF.